Below are 17 T cell receptor beta chains sequenced from a single sample in a study of CXCR3-negative and CXCR3-positive naive CD8 T cells. The TRB cDNA libraries were prepared by 5' RACE with UMI labels. TCRdb re-called the 5' RACE reads; one entry per CDR3 protein, DNA not given. This table holds around 57,000 distinct CDR3 sequences. The specimen sequenced was memory CD8+ T cells from blood. The receptor source for this set is a human donor in good health. Some clones in this sample may be carry-over from other donors' samples.

This chain uses TRBV5-1 with TRBJ2-1. The CDR3 spans 13 residues. Per germline, CDR1 SGHRS and CDR2 YFSETQ. CDR3 in amino acids: CASSLFHPDEQFF.

The rearrangement joins TRBV4-3 to TRBJ2-2; the D call from TCRdb, TRBD1, cannot be confirmed without DNA. The CDR3 spans 14 residues. Germline-derived CDR1 and CDR2 are LGHNA and YSLEER. The CDR3 here is CASSQARGTGELFF.

The V gene is TRBV29-1, the J gene TRBJ2-1; TCRdb selects TRBD2, and the lack of DNA leaves this call unchecked. From germline, CDR1 is SQVTM and CDR2 ANQGSEA. The CDR3 covers 13 residues. The CDR3 region is CSVSGGAYNEQFF.

The V call is TRBV29-1, the J call TRBJ1-2; TCRdb indicates TRBD1, and absent DNA this call remains unverified. The V gene's germline CDR1 is SQVTM and CDR2 ANQGSEA. The CDR3 is 13 amino acids. The CDR3 sequence: CSVDGQGSYGYTF.

The chain is built from TRBV5-5 and TRBJ2-1; no DNA is available, so the TRBD1 call from TCRdb remains unchecked. CDR1 is SGHKS and CDR2 is YYEKEE in the germline V gene (reference sequence). The length of the CDR3 is 16 residues. This CDR3 is CASSFPSGGAYNEQFF.

The chain links TRBV20-1 to TRBJ2-3; the TCRdb call, TRBD1, lacks DNA for checking. Germline assignment: CDR1 DFQATT and CDR2 SNEGSKA (reference sequence). The CDR3 contains 14 residues. The CDR3 region is CSASPGQAGNTQYF.

This chain joins TRBV29-1 and TRBJ2-7. CDR1 and CDR2 (germline): SQVTM, ANQGSEA. The CDR3 extends over 12 amino acids. CDR3 region: CSVEDLEYEQYF.

The rearrangement joins TRBV27 to TRBJ2-5. CDR3 size: 14 residues. Germline V gene sequence: CDR1 MNHEY, CDR2 SMNVEV (reference sequence). CDR3 loop: CASSSPGYQETQYF.

This sequence joins TRBV5-1 and TRBJ1-5; TCRdb's D gene call, TRBD1, goes unchecked for lack of DNA. The CDR3 totals 15 residues. Germline loops: CDR1 SGHRS, CDR2 YFSETQ. The CDR3 reads CASSLDPGSNQPQHF.

The chain's CDR3 is CASLTSATNEKLFF. This chain links TRBV6-6 with TRBJ1-4. Looked up from germline, CDR1 is MNHNY and CDR2 is SVGAGI (reference sequence). This CDR3 has 14 amino acids.

The gene calls are TRBV30 and TRBJ2-1; the TCRdb call, TRBD2, lacks DNA for checking. The CDR3 length is 19 residues. Germline V gene sequence: CDR1 GTSNPN, CDR2 SVGIG (reference sequence). CDR3: CAWSGHLAGVSITLNEQFF.

The gene calls are TRBV7-6 and TRBJ2-5. The CDR3 covers 13 residues. Germline-derived CDR1 and CDR2 are SGHVS and FNYEAQ. CDR3: CASRAGDQETQYF.

The rearrangement uses TRBV7-8 and TRBJ2-3; no DNA is available, so the TRBD2 call from TCRdb remains unchecked. CDR3 length: 17 amino acids. Germline CDR1 is SGHVS and CDR2 is FQNEAQ. The CDR3 sequence is CASSLDRGLAVTDTQYF.

The gene calls are TRBV30 and TRBJ2-7. The CDR3 is 13 residues long. CDR1 is GTSNPN, CDR2 SVGIG, per germline (reference sequence). CDR3 sequence: CAWSRLETSEQYF.

The chain is built from TRBV12-3 or TRBV12-4 and TRBJ2-1; the D call from TCRdb, TRBD1, cannot be confirmed without DNA. The length of the CDR3 is 15 residues. CDR3 residues: CASSAADPPSDEQFF.

V gene TRBV29-1 combines with J gene TRBJ2-5. The CDR3 length is 11 residues. Germline V gene data show CDR1 as SQVTM and CDR2 as ANQGSEA. The CDR3 reads CSVTVQETQYF.

The V and J genes are TRBV29-1 and TRBJ1-2; TCRdb designates TRBD1, a call that cannot be tested without DNA. Germline V gene lookup returns CDR1 SQVTM and CDR2 ANQGSEA. The CDR3 extends over 13 amino acids. The CDR3 reads CSATGASDYGYTF.